This note documents a single T cell receptor (beta chain) sequence. Its binding antigen is unknown. The input lacks base qualities; no much larger clone sits a single base away. The data are from a study of technical replicates of blood from a handful of donors (dated 2017 in TCRdb). Including the terminal cysteine and phenylalanine, the CDR3 comprises 17 residues. Solely the CDR3 DNA is kept, with 51 bases framed from the first base. Per the germline V gene, MNHNS is the CDR1 and SASEGT is the CDR2. Compared with germline, V lacks 2 bases and J lacks 0 bases; bases without a gene match: 7. The library relied on the immunoSEQ multiplex PCR assay. TCRdb obtained this table from immuneACCESS and retained in-frame rearrangements with V and J assigned. These tables miss some clones; where compared with another copy, unresolved V genes account for less than half of the shortfall, and the remainder is unexplained. The sample records 68,000 or so clones, 95% to 97% of which are singletons. Of the sample, approximately 0.26% falls within the top ten clones.

The TCR comes from a human donor in good health. The sample consisted of T cells isolated from PBMCs. The V and J genes are TRBV6-1 and TRBJ2-1, and 7 junction bases match TRBD1. The DNA is TGTGCCAGCAGTGAATTAGGGGACAGCAGCTCCTACAATGAGCAGTTCTTC. Its coded protein is CASSELGDSSSYNEQFF.